This T cell receptor (beta chain) was found in a study of T cell repertoires in cytomegalovirus infection. Study in general: Matching HLA type and CMV infection were both indicated by public TCR beta signatures.

To note about this clonotype: This sequence may be a read error, since a much larger clone differs from it by one base.

Each CDR3 protein is one row after TCRdb ran MiXCR on the reads. The data contain around 740,000 distinct CDR3 sequences, about 40% of them singletons. Germline loops: CDR1 SGHVS, CDR2 FQNEAQ. This CDR3 region has 16 residues. This TCR came from a human donor in good health (CMV status not recorded). Some clones in this sample may be carry-over from other donors' samples. The chain employs TRBV7-8 and TRBJ1-6, with 7 bases lining up with TRBD1. Sequenced sample: PBMCs. CDR3 DNA: TGTGCCAGCAGCTCCGAGGGGGCTGGGATTAATTCACCCCCCCACTTT. This encodes CASSSEGAGINSPPHF.